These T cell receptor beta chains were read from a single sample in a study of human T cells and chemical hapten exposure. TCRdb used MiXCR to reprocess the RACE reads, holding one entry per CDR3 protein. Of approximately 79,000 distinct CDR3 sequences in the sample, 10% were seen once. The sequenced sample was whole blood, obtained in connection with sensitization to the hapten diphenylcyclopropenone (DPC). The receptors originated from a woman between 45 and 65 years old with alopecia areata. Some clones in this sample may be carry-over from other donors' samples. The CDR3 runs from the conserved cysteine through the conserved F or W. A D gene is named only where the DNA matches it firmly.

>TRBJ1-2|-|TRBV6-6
CASSYNLDYGYTF
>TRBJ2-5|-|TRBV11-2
CASRSGETQYF
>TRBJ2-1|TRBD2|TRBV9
CASSAESPGLAGGRGEQFF
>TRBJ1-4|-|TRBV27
CASSLRELREKLFF
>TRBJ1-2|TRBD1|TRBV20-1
CSASGDRVSNYGYTF
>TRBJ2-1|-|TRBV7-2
CASSINEQFF
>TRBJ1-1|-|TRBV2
CASSVWGTEAFF
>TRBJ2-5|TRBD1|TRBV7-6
CASSPPRDSEETQYF
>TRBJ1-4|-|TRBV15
CATSRVGINEKLFF
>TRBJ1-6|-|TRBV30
CAWRRTNPNSPLHF
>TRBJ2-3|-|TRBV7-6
CASSSSPGFSTDTQYF
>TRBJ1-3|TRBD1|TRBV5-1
CASSGWDRSSGNTIYF
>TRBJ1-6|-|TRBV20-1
CSARGLTGTSFSPLHF
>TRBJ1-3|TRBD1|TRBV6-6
CASSPPTGDGNTIYF
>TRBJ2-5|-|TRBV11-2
CAWSGPHGETQYF
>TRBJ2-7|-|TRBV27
CASSFAVGVLYEQYF
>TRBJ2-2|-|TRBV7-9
CASSLAGAAGELFF
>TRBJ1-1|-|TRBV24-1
CATAKSSSGTEAFF
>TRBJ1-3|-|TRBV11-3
CASSFGGSGNTIYF
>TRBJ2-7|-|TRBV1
CTSSQASGGYYEQYF
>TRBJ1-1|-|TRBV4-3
CASSYGGAGTEAFF
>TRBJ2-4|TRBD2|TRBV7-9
CASSPRWLAGSKNIQYF
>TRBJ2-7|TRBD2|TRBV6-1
CASSEIAGEQYF
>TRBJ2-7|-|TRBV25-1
CASSPPRNTYEQYF
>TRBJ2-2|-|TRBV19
CASSIGGTGELFF
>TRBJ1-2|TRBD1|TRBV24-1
CATGTRDRGGYTF
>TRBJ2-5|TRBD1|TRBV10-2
CASRGQVMGETQYF
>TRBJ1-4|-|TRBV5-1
CASSRGNEDEKLFF
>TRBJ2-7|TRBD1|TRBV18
CASSLGQGRYEQYF
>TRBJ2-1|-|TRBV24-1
CATAGRSSYNEQFF
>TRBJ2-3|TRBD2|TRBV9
CASSVDPSGGAGTDTQYF
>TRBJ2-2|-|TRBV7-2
CASSLAKGRGNTGELFF
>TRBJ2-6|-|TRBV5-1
CASSFGGTGANVLTF
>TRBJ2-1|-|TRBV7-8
CASIEGGAYNEQFF
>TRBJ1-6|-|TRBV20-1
CSARFRSSYNSPLHF
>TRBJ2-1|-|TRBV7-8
CASRPTRSSSYNEQFF
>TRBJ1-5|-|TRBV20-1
CSARGAFPGRDQPQHF
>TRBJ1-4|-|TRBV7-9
CASSLSGVPTNEKLFF
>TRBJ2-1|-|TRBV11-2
CASSLSLRPNNEQFF
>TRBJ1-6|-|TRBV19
CASSIGSSYNSPLHF
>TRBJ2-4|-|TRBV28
CATGALITQYF
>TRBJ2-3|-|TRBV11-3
CASSLGPTGTTDTQYF
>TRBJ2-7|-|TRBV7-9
CAIQRDNSYEQYF
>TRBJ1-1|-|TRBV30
CASDRRMNTEAFF
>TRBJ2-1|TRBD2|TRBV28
CASSLPLGAGGPSNEQFF
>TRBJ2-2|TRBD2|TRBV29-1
CSARPGLATGELFF
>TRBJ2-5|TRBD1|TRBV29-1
CSATGQWMETQYF
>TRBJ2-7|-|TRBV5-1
CASSLGQGGNEQYF
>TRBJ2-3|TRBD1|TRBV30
CAWETDRAFTDTQYF